This record covers a single T cell receptor beta chain. Antigen: not known. The data derive from a study of PD-1 blockade in classical Hodgkin lymphoma. Time point described: cycle 4 day 1 (C4D1), after more than 5 weeks of nivolumab. Every patient relapsed after autologous stem cell transplantation, and brentuximab vedotin exposure varied. Progressive disease, partial response or complete response was each patient's best response. Study-wide findings and caveats: The study found complete responders had baseline diversity similar to newly diagnosed patients. By cycle point C4D1, TCR diversity had risen significantly in CD4+ cells (but not CD8+ cells). After ASCT, patients who started nivolumab under 1 year later were excluded.

V lost 5 bases, J lost 5 bases, and 5 bases stayed unmatched. This CDR3 is 14 amino acids long. Per the germline V gene, CDR1 is MNHEY and CDR2 is SVGAGI. Here immunoSEQ multiplex PCR was the method, and the copy in TCRdb shows in-frame clones only, minus some. This sample has over 75,000 clones; less than 95% occur once, and the top ten carry around 3%. The chain couples TRBV6-5 to TRBJ1-4; 7 bases match TRBD1. This clonotype originated in a human donor with classical Hodgkin lymphoma. The starting material was peripheral blood mononuclear cells (PBMCs), obtained before the fourth cycle of nivolumab. CDR3 sequence reads: CASSRDRRNEKLFF. For the CDR3, the DNA is TGTGCCAGCAGTCGGGACAGACGAAATGAAAAACTGTTTTTT.